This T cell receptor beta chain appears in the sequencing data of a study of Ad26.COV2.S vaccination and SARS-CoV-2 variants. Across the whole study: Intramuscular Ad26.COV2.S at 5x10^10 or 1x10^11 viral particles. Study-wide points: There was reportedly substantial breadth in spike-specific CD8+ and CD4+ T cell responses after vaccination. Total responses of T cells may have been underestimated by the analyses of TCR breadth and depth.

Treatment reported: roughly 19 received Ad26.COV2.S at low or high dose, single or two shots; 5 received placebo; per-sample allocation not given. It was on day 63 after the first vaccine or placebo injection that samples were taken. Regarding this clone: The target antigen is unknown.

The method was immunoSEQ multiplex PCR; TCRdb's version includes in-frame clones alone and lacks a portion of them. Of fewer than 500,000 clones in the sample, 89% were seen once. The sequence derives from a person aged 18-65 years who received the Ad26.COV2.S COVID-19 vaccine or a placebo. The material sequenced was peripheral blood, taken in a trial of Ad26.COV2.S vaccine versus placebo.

CDR3 nucleotides: TGTGCTAGTGGTTCACGAGGGGTCTCCGGGGAGCTGTTTTTT. Translation gives CASGSRGVSGELFF. The chain is built from TRBV12-5 and TRBJ2-2; D could derive from TRBD1 or TRBD2 (5 bases each). The CDR3 runs 14 residues. Germline V gene lookup returns CDR1 LGHNT and CDR2 FRNRAP. V lost 4 bases, J lost 6 bases, and 12 bases lay in between. Filled out from reference TRBV12-5 and TRBJ2-2, the complete variable domain reads DARVTQTPRHKVTEMGQEVTMRCQPILGHNTVFWYRQTMMQGLELLAYFRNRAPLDDSGMPKDRFSAEMPDATLATLKIQPSEPRDSAVYFCASGSRGVSGELFFGEGSRLTVL.